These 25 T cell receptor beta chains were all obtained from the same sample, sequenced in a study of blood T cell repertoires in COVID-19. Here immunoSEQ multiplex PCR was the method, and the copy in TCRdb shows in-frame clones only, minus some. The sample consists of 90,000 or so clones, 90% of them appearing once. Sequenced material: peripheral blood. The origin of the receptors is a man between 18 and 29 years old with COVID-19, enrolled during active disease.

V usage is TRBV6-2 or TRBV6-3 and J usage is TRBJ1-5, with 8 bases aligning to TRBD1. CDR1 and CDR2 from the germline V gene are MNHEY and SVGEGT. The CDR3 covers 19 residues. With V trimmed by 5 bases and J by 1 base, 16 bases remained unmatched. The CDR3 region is CASSAYRDRLIQSNQPQHF. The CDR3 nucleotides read TGTGCCAGCAGTGCTTACCGGGACAGGTTGATTCAGAGCAATCAGCCCCAGCATTTT.

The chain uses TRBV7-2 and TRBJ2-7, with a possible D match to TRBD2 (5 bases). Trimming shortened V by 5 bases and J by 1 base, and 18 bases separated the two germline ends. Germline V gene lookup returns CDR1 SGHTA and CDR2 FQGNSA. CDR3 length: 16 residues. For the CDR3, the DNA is TGTGCCAGCAGCCCATGGTCTTGGACGGGATCCTACGAGCAGTACTTC. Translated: CASSPWSWTGSYEQYF.

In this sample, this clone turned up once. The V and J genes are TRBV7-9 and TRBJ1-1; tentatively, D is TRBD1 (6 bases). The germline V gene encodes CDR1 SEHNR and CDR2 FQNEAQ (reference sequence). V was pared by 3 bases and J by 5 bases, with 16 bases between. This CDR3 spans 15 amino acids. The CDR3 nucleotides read TGTGCCAGCAGCTTTCCAGACAGGCAGGGGACTGAAGCTTTCTTT. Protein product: CASSFPDRQGTEAFF. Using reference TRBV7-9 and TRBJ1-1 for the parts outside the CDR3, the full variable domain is DTGVSQNPRHKITKRGQNVTFRCDPISEHNRLYWYRQTLGQGPEFLTYFQNEAQLEKSRLLSDRFSAERPKGSFSTLEIQRTEQGDSAMYLCASSFPDRQGTEAFFGQGTRLTVV.

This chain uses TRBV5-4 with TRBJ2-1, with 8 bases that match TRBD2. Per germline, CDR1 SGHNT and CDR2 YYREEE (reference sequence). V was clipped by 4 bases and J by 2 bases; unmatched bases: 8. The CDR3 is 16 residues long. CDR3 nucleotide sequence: TGTGCCAGCAGCCCGAGAGCGGGAGTGGCCTACAATGAGCAGTTCTTC. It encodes CASSPRAGVAYNEQFF. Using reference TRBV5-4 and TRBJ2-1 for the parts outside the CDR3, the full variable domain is ETGVTQSPTHLIKTRGQQVTLRCSSQSGHNTVSWYQQALGQGPQFIFQYYREEENGRGNFPPRFSGLQFPNYSSELNVNALELDDSALYLCASSPRAGVAYNEQFFGPGTRLTVL.

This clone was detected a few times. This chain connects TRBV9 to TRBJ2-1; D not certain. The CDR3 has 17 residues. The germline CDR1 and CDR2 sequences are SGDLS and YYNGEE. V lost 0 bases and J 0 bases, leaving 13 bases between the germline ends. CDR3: CASSVVSSASSYNEQFF. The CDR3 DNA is TGTGCCAGCAGCGTAGTTTCTTCTGCGAGCTCCTACAATGAGCAGTTCTTC.

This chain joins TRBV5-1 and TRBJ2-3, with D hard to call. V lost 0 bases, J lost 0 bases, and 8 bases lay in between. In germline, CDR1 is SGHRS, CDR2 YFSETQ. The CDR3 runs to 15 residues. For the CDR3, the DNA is TGCGCCAGCAGCTTGGCCCTTCTTAGCACAGATACGCAGTATTTT. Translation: CASSLALLSTDTQYF.

The CDR3 spells CASSFNRADTEAFF. The CDR3 DNA sequence: TGTGCCAGCAGCTTCAACAGGGCGGACACTGAAGCTTTCTTT. V gene TRBV5-4 combines with J gene TRBJ1-1; perhaps TRBD1 as D (6 bases). Per the germline V gene, CDR1 is SGHNT and CDR2 is YYREEE (reference sequence). V lost 2 bases to trimming and J lost 3 bases, with 11 bases between them. This CDR3 comprises 14 residues.

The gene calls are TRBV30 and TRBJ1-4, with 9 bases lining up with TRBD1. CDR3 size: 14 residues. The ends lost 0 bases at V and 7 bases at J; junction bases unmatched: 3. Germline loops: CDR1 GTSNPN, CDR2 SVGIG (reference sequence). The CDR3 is CAWSVGQGGEKLFF. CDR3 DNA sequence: TGTGCCTGGAGTGTGGGACAGGGAGGTGAAAAACTGTTTTTT.

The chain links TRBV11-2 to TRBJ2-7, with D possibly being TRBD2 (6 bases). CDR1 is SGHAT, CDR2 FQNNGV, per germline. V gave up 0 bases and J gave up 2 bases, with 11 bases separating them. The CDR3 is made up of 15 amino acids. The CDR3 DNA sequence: TGTGCCAGCAGCTTAGATAGGCTAGCGACCTACGAGCAGTACTTC. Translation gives CASSLDRLATYEQYF.

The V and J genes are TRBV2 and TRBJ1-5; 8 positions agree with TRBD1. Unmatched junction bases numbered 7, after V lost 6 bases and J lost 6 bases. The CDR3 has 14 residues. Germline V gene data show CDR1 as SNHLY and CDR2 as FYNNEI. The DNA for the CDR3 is TGTGCCAGCAGCGCGGACAGGGCAGGTCAGCCCCAGCATTTT. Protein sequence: CASSADRAGQPQHF.

The CDR3, as DNA: TGTGCCAGTAGTATCCGGCTAGACAGCTCCTACGAGCAGTACTTC. Translation gives CASSIRLDSSYEQYF. The rearrangement uses TRBV19 and TRBJ2-7; D possibly corresponds to TRBD1 (5 bases). This CDR3 has 15 residues. Trimming cost V 3 bases and J 0 bases, with 12 bases left between them. Germline V gene lookup returns CDR1 LNHDA and CDR2 SQIVND (reference sequence). Together with reference TRBV19 and TRBJ2-7, the CDR3 gives the full variable domain: DGGITQSPKYLFRKEGQNVTLSCEQNLNHDAMYWYRQDPGQGLRLIYYSQIVNDFQKGDIAEGYSVSREKKESFPLTVTSAQKNPTAFYLCASSIRLDSSYEQYFGPGTRLTVT.

CDR3 bases: TGCAGTGCAAGCGGCAGCTACGAGCAGTACTTC. Translating it yields CSASGSYEQYF. V is TRBV20-1 and J is TRBJ2-7, with D possibly matching TRBD2 (5 bases). Germline values: CDR1 DFQATT, CDR2 SNEGSKA (reference sequence). Trimming left V 6 bases short and J 3 bases short, with 9 bases between. CDR3 size: 11 residues.

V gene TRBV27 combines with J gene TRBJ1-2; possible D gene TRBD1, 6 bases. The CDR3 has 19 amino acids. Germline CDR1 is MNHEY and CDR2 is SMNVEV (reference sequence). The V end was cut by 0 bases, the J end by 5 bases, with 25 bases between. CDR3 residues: CASSLSGGGAGFPIYGYTF. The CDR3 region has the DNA TGTGCCAGCAGTTTATCAGGGGGGGGCGCTGGGTTTCCTATTTATGGCTACACCTTC.

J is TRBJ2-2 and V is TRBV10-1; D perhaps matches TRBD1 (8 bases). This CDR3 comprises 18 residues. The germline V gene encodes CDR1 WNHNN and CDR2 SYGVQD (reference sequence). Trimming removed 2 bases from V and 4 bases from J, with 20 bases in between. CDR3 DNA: TGCGCCAGCAGTGAGAACAGGGGGTGGCCGGGGGGCACCGGGGAGCTGTTTTTT. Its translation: CASSENRGWPGGTGELFF.

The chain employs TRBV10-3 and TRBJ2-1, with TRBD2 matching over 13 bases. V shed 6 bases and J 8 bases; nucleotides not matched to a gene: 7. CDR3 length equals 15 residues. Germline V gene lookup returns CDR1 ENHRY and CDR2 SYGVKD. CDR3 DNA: TGTGCCATCAGGCGGACTAGCGGGAGTATCGATGAGCAGTTCTTC. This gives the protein CAIRRTSGSIDEQFF.

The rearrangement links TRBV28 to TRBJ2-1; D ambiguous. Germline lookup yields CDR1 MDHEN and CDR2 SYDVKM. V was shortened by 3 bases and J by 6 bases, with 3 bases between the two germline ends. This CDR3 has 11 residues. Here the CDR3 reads CASSFSNEQFF. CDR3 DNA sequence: TGTGCCAGCAGTTTTAGCAATGAGCAGTTCTTC. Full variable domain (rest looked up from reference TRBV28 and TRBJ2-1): DVKVTQSSRYLVKRTGEKVFLECVQDMDHENMFWYRQDPGLGLRLIYFSYDVKMKEKGDIPEGYSVSREKKERFSLILESASTNQTSMYLCASSFSNEQFFGPGTRLTVL.

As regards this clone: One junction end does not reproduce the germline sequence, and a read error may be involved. The CDR3, as DNA: TGTGCCAGCAGTTACTCCCCGGGTAGAAATGAAAAACTGCTTTTT. It codes for CASSYSPGRNEKLLF. J is TRBJ1-4 and V is TRBV6-5; D unclear. The CDR3 loop spans 15 amino acids. Germline loops: CDR1 MNHEY, CDR2 SVGAGI.

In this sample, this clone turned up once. The CDR3 region is CASSWAGSLGTQYF. The CDR3 DNA reads as TGTGCCAGCAGTTGGGCGGGATCACTGGGGACCCAGTACTTC. This rearrangement joins TRBV6-2 or TRBV6-3 to TRBJ2-5; TRBD2 might be the D (6 bases). The germline V gene encodes CDR1 MNHEY and CDR2 SVGEGT. CDR3 length equals 14 residues. V dropped 4 bases and J dropped 7 bases, with 16 bases sitting between them.

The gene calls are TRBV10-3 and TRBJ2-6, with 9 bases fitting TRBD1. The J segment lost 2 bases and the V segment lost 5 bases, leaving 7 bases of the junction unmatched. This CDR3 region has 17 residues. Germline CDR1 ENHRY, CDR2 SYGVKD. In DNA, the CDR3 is TGTGCCATCAGTTCTTCTACAGGGGGCGCTGGGGCCAACGTCCTGACTTTC. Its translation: CAISSSTGGAGANVLTF.

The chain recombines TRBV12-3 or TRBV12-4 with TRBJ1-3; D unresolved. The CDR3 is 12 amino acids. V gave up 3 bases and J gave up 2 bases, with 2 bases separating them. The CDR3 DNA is TGTGCCAGCAGTTTCGCTGGAAACACCATATATTTT. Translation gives CASSFAGNTIYF.

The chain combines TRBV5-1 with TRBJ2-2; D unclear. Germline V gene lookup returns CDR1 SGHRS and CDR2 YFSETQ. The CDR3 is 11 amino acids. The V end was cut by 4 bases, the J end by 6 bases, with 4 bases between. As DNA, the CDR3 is TGCGCCAGCAGCGAGTCCGGGGAGCTGTTTTTT. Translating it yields CASSESGELFF. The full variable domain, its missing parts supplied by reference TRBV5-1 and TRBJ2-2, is KAGVTQTPRYLIKTRGQQVTLSCSPISGHRSVSWYQQTPGQGLQFLFEYFSETQRNKGNFPGRFSGRQFSNSRSEMNVSTLELGDSALYLCASSESGELFFGEGSRLTVL.

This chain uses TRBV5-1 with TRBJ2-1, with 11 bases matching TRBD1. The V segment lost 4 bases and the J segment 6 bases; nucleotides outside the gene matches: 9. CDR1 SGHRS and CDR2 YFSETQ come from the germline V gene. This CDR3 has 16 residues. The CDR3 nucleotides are TGCGCCAGCAGCAACTCCGGGACAGGGGGGATCAATGAGCAGTTCTTC. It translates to CASSNSGTGGINEQFF.

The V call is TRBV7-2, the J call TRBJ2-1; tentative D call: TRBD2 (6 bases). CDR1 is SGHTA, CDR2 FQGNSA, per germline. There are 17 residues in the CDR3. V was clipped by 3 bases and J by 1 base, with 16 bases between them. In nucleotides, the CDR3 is TGTGCCAGCAGCTTGCCGATTAGCGGCGATTCCTACAATGAGCAGTTCTTC. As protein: CASSLPISGDSYNEQFF.

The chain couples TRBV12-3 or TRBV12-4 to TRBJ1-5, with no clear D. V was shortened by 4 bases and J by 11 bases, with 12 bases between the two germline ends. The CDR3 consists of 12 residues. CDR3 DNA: TGTGCCAGCAGTTATATATCAGCGGCCCAGCATTTT. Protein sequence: CASSYISAAQHF.

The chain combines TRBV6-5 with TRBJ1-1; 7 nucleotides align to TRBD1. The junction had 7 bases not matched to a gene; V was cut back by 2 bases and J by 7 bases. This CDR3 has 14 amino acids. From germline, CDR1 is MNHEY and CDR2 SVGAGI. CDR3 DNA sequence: TGTGCCAGCAGTTACGAAAGGGGGCTGGGTGAAGCTTTCTTT. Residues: CASSYERGLGEAFF.